The entry below gives a single TCR beta chain sequence along with its context. This specimen belongs to a study of blood T cell repertoires in COVID-19. Whole-study context: Some COVID-19 samples were acute and others convalescent; all came from the United States, Italy and Spain. The cDNA or gDNA used as material had been derived from T cells, B-cell-depleted T cells, or PBMCs.

Original processing methods: By means of reference gene primer amplification, nucleated cell counts were estimated. Assay used: immunoSEQ multiplex PCR; TCRdb lists only in-frame clones, some missing. V and J calls and clone size are those listed in that table; D and trimming were worked out from the DNA. This table holds under 350,000 clones, roughly 85% found once. V dropped 4 bases and J dropped 6; count of bases not matched to a gene: 10. The CDR3 loop spans 15 amino acids. Germline values: CDR1 SGHRS, CDR2 YFSETQ. The TCR sequence derives from a human donor in a cohort sampled during active COVID-19. Sequenced sample: peripheral blood. V gene TRBV5-1 combines with J gene TRBJ2-3, with TRBD1 matching 8 bases. CDR3 residues: CASSPRQGTRDTQYF. CDR3 bases: TGCGCCAGCAGCCCCCGACAGGGGACGAGGGATACGCAGTATTTT.